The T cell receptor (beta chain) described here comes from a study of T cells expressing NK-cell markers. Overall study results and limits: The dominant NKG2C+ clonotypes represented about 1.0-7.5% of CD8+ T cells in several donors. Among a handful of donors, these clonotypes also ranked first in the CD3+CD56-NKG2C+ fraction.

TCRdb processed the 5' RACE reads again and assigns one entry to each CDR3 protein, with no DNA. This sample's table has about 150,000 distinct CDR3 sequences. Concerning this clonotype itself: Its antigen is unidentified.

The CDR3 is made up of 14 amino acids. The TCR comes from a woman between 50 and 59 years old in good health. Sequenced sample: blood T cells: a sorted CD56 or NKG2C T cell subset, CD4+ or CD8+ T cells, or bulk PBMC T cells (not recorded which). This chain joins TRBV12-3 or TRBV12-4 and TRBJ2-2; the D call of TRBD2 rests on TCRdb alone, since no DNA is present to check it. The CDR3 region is CAWLSGSYTGELFF.